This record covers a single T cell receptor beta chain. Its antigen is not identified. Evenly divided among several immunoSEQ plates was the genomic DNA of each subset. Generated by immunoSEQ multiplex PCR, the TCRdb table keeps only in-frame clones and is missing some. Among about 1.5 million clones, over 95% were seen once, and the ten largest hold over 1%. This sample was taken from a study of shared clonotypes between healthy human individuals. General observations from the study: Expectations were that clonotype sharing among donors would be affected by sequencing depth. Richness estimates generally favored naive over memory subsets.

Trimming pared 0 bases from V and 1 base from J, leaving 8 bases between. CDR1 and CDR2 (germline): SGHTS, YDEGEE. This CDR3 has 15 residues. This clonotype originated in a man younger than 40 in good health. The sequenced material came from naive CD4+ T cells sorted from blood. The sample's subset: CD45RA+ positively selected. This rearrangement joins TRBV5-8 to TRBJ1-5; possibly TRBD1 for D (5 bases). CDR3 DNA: TGTGCCAGCAGCTTGGGACAGATAAGCAATCAGCCCCAGCATTTT. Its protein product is CASSLGQISNQPQHF.